The rows below give T cell receptor beta chains drawn from one sample of a study of shared clonotypes between healthy human individuals. Here immunoSEQ multiplex PCR was the method, and the copy in TCRdb shows in-frame clones only, minus some. The sample yields under 2,500,000 clones, approximately 95% seen once. Sample: naive CD4+ T cells sorted from blood. The source is a man aged 18 to 29 in good health. CDR3s include the opening cysteine and the closing phenylalanine or tryptophan. Fields, in order: clone size, D gene, J gene, V gene, CDR3 protein, CDR3 DNA. The D gene is left open where the match is weak. The size field is filled for only some rows; it gives once, few, many or a size class.

>.|.|TRBJ1-4|TRBV7-8
CASSIRQLPVNEKLFF
TGTGCCAGCAGCATACGACAGTTGCCCGTTAATGAAAAACTGTTTTTT
>.|.|TRBJ2-5|TRBV11-3
CASSLGGSREETQYF
TGTGCCAGCAGCTTAGGAGGGAGCAGGGAAGAGACCCAGTACTTC
>.|.|TRBJ2-1|TRBV6-4
CASTERLALHEQFF
TGTGCCAGCACCGAAAGGCTAGCTCTCCATGAGCAGTTCTTC
>.|.|TRBJ2-3|TRBV5-5
CASSLWGHYTQYF
TGTGCCAGCAGCTTGTGGGGACACTATACGCAGTATTTT
>.|TRBD1|TRBJ2-5|TRBV30
CAWRAGRGQETQYF
TGTGCCTGGAGGGCCGGCAGGGGGCAGGAGACCCAGTACTTC
>.|.|TRBJ2-5|TRBV30
CAWSPAYGTQYF
TGTGCCTGGAGTCCGGCGTATGGGACCCAGTACTTC
>.|.|TRBJ1-3|TRBV10-3
CAIRPNTGSGNTIYF
TGTGCCATCAGACCCAACACGGGCTCTGGAAACACCATATATTTT
>.|.|TRBJ2-1|TRBV6-1
CASSAKSSYNEQFF
TGTGCCAGCAGCGCAAAAAGCTCCTACAATGAGCAGTTCTTC
>.|.|TRBJ2-6|TRBV6-1
CAVDGSSGANVLTF
TGTGCCGTGGACGGGAGCTCTGGGGCCAACGTCCTGACTTTC
>.|.|TRBJ1-6|TRBV2
CASSAAGAYDSPLHF
TGTGCCAGCAGTGCGGCAGGGGCTTATGATTCACCCCTCCACTTT
>.|.|TRBJ2-5|TRBV19
CASSTPGPKRKTQYF
TGTGCCAGTAGCACACCGGGACCAAAGAGGAAGACCCAGTACTTC
>few|.|TRBJ1-6|TRBV4-1
CASSQIPVRDKNSPLHF
TGCGCCAGCAGCCAAATACCCGTCCGGGACAAGAATTCACCCCTCCACTTT
>.|.|TRBJ2-7|TRBV6-5
CASSYLRDSYEQYF
TGTGCCAGCAGCTACCTCCGGGACTCCTACGAGCAGTACTTC
>.|TRBD1|TRBJ2-3|TRBV7-9
CASSIQTGRVSTDTQYF
TGTGCCAGCAGCATCCAGACAGGGAGAGTAAGCACAGATACGCAGTATTTT
>.|.|TRBJ2-2|TRBV2
CASRTRTGGELFF
TGTGCCAGCAGGACCAGGACCGGCGGGGAGCTGTTTTTT
>.|.|TRBJ2-1|TRBV6-5
CASSYSWGIGNNEQFF
TGTGCCAGCAGTTACTCGTGGGGGATTGGTAACAATGAGCAGTTCTTC
>.|TRBD2|TRBJ2-7|TRBV5-1
CASSLGSGGTSGSYEQYF
TGCGCCAGCAGCTTGGGGTCTGGCGGGACTAGCGGCTCCTACGAGCAGTACTTC
>.|.|TRBJ1-4|TRBV28
CASSLVAGGDGEKLFF
TGTGCCAGCAGTTTGGTGGCTGGGGGCGACGGAGAAAAACTGTTTTTT
>.|TRBD1|TRBJ1-5|TRBV14
CASSPTGGAPGSNQPQHF
TGTGCCAGCAGCCCGACAGGGGGCGCGCCGGGTAGCAATCAGCCCCAGCATTTT
>.|.|TRBJ1-5|TRBV6-5
CASSYSSTVSNQPQHF
TGTGCCAGCAGTTACTCGAGTACGGTTAGCAATCAGCCCCAGCATTTT
>.|.|TRBJ1-3|TRBV7-3
CASSDSTGSGNTIYF
TGTGCCAGCAGCGACTCAACAGGGTCAGGAAACACCATATATTTT
>.|TRBD2|TRBJ2-3|TRBV6-1
CASSETSGGTTDTQYF
TGTGCCAGCAGTGAAACCAGCGGGGGGACCACAGATACGCAGTATTTT
>.|.|TRBJ2-2|TRBV6-6
CASGGAPNTGELFF
TGTGCCAGCGGTGGGGCCCCGAACACCGGGGAGCTGTTTTTT
>.|TRBD2|TRBJ2-1|TRBV4-1
CASSQLAGVNNEQFF
TGCGCCAGCAGCCAGTTAGCGGGGGTGAACAATGAGCAGTTCTTC